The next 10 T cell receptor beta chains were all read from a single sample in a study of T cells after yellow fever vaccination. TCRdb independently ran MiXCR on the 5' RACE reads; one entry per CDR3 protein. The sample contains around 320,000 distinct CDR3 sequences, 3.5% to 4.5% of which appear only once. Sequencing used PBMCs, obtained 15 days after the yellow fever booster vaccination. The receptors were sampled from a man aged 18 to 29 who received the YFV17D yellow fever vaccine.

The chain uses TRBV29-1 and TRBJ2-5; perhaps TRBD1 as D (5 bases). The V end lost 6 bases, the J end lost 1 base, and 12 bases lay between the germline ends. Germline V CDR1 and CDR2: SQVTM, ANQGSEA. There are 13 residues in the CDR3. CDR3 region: CSVQGSGQETQYF. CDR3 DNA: TGCAGCGTCCAGGGATCGGGCCAAGAGACCCAGTACTTC.

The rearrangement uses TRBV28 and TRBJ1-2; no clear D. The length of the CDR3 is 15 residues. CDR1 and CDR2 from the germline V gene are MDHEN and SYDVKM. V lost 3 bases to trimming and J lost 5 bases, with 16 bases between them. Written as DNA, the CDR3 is TGTGCCAGCAGTTTGGGTGGCAGCCACCTGTATGGCTACACCTTC. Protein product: CASSLGGSHLYGYTF.

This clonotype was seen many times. The CDR3 nucleotides are TGTGCCAGCAGCTCCCTTGGGGAGACCCAGTACTTC. Its translation is CASSSLGETQYF. This chain connects TRBV7-9 to TRBJ2-5; D unclear. The germline V gene encodes CDR1 SEHNR and CDR2 FQNEAQ (reference sequence). CDR3 size: 12 residues. V gave up 4 bases and J gave up 5 bases, with 8 bases separating them.

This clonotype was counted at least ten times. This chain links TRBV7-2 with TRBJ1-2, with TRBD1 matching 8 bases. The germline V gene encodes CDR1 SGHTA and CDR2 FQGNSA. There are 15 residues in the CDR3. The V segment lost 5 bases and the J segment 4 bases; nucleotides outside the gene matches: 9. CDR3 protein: CASSGTAGGAYGYTF. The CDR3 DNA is TGTGCCAGCAGCGGGACAGCAGGGGGCGCCTATGGCTACACCTTC.

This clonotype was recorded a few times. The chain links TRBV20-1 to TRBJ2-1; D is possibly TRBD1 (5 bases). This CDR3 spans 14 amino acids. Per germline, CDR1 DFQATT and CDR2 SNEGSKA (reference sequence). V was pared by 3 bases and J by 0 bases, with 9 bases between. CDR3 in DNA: TGCAGTGCTAGCCAGGGCTACTCCTACAATGAGCAGTTCTTC. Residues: CSASQGYSYNEQFF.

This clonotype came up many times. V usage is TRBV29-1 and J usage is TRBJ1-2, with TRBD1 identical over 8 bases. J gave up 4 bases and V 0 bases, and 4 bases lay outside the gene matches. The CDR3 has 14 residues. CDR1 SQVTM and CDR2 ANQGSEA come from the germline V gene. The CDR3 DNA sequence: TGCAGCGTTGAAGATGCGGGACAGGCCTATGGCTACACCTTC. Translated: CSVEDAGQAYGYTF.

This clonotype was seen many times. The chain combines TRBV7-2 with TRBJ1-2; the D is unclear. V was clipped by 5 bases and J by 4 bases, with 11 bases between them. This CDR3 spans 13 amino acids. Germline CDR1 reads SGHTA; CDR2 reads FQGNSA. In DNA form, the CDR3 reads TGTGCCAGCAGCCCGGACTGGAGCTATGGCTACACCTTC. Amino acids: CASSPDWSYGYTF. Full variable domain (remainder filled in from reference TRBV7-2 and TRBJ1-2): GAGVSQSPSNKVTEKGKDVELRCDPISGHTALYWYRQSLGQGLEFLIYFQGNSAPDKSGLPSDRFSAERTGGSVSTLTIQRTQQEDSAVYLCASSPDWSYGYTFGSGTRLTVV.

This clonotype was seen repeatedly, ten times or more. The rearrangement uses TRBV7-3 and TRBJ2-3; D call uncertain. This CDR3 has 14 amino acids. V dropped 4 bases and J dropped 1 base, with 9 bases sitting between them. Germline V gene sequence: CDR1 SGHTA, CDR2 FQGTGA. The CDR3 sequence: CASSSNGGTDTQYF. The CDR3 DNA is TGTGCCAGCAGCTCTAATGGAGGCACAGATACGCAGTATTTT.

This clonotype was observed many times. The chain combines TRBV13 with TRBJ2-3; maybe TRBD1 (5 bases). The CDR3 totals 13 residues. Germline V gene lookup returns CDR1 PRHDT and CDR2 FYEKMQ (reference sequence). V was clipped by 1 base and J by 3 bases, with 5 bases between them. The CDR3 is CASSLDRTDTQYF. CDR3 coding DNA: TGTGCCAGCAGCTTAGACAGGACAGATACGCAGTATTTT. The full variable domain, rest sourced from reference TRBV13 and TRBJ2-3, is AAGVIQSPRHLIKEKRETATLKCYPIPRHDTVYWYQQGPGQDPQFLISFYEKMQSDKGSIPDRFSAQQFSDYHSELNMSSLELGDSALYFCASSLDRTDTQYFGPGTRLTVL.

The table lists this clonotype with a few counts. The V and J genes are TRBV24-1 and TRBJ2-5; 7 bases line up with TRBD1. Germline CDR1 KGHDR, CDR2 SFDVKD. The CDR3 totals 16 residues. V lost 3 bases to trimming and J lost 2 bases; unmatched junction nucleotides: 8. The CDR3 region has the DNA TGTGCCACCAGTGATCCGGGACAGAATGGACAAGAGACCCAGTACTTC. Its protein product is CATSDPGQNGQETQYF.